This T cell receptor (beta chain) was sequenced in a study of radiotherapy plus CTLA-4 blockade in lung cancer. Overall study findings and caveats: Early clonal dynamics of blood T cells, together with interferon-beta, were reported as the best response predictor. TCR clones from tumors expanded in blood after radiotherapy plus ipilimumab.

Worth noting for this clone: Its antigen remains unidentified.

Libraries were prepared by immunoSEQ multiplex PCR; TCRdb keeps only in-frame clonotypes and omits some of them. This sample yields approximately 30,000 clones, of which around 70% are seen a single time; 4% to 5.5% belongs to the top ten. V gave up 1 base and J gave up 2 bases; unmatched junction bases: 3. The germline V gene has CDR1 MGHRA and CDR2 YSYEKL. This CDR3 is built from 17 residues. Enrolled patients, whose metastatic non-small-cell lung cancer was chemo-refractory, received focal radiation plus CTLA-4 blockade with ipilimumab. The sequence derives from a human donor with non-small cell lung cancer whose response to radiotherapy plus ipilimumab could not be evaluated. This chain joins TRBV4-1 and TRBJ2-3; 13 positions agree with TRBD2. This specimen was peripheral blood, taken from a patient treated with radiotherapy plus ipilimumab. This chain's CDR3 is CASSQAGLAGYTDTQYF. Written as DNA, the CDR3 is TGCGCCAGCAGCCAAGCGGGACTAGCGGGATACACAGATACGCAGTATTTT.